In this sample, the clone carrying this T cell receptor (beta chain) turned up many times. Its antigen is not identified. One entry per CDR3 protein results from TCRdb running MiXCR on the 5' RACE reads. The sample lists fewer than 75,000 distinct CDR3 sequences; 4.5% were seen once. These data come from a study of neurological immune-mediated disorders. Study-wide findings and caveats: A possible signature appeared as one related-CDR3 cluster, in which phylogenetic grouping placed the repertoires of 18 of 34 multiple sclerosis patients.

PBMCs stored at -80 C, numbering 2 million, were the origin of the unsorted libraries. The material sequenced was PBMCs. The receptor's source is a man younger than 40 with multiple sclerosis.

CDR3 residues: CSVGDGGNTGELFF. CDR3 nucleotide sequence: TGCAGCGTTGGTGACGGGGGGAACACCGGGGAGCTGTTTTTT. The V gene is TRBV29-1, the J gene TRBJ2-2, with D tentatively TRBD2 (6 bases). This CDR3 comprises 14 residues. Per germline, CDR1 SQVTM and CDR2 ANQGSEA. Trimming cost V 4 bases and J 1 base, with 10 bases left between them.